These 10 T cell receptor beta chains came from one sample sequenced in a study of blood T cells in healthy people across ages. For the second PCR, which ran for 7 to 11 cycles, a sample-barcoded 5' primer and a J-beta primer mix were used. TCRdb processed the 5' RACE reads anew with MiXCR; each CDR3 protein has one entry. The repertoire includes about 760,000 distinct CDR3 sequences, about 61% of them detected once, and under 30% sits in the top ten. The specimen was blood. These receptors were taken from a man between 35 and 55 years old in good health.

There are a few counts of this clonotype. The chain employs TRBV27 and TRBJ2-5; 7 bases map to TRBD1. The CDR3 totals 15 residues. The germline V gene encodes CDR1 MNHEY and CDR2 SMNVEV (reference sequence). With V trimmed by 8 bases and J by 4 bases, 13 bases remained unmatched. The CDR3 is CASAVQGFMGETQYF. For the CDR3, the DNA is TGTGCCAGCGCCGTACAGGGGTTTATGGGAGAGACCCAGTACTTC.

CDR3 bases: TGTGCCAGCAGTTCCGGACTCCTGAACACTGAAGCTTTCTTT. Protein product: CASSSGLLNTEAFF. V gene TRBV6-2 or TRBV6-3 combines with J gene TRBJ1-1; D call uncertain. The CDR3 totals 14 residues. Germline V gene sequence: CDR1 MNHEY, CDR2 SVGEGT. V lost 4 bases and J lost 0, with 9 bases in between.

The V gene is TRBV29-1, the J gene TRBJ1-2, with 8 bases fitting TRBD1. Germline V lookup: CDR1 SQVTM, CDR2 ANQGSEA. V shed 7 bases, J shed 5 bases, and the junction held 6 bases outside the gene matches. The CDR3 consists of 12 residues. The DNA of the CDR3 is TGCAGCGGGTGGACAGGGCCTTATGGCTACACCTTC. Translating it yields CSGWTGPYGYTF.

V usage is TRBV12-3 or TRBV12-4 and J usage is TRBJ1-2; TRBD1 agrees at 7 bases. The CDR3 extends over 16 amino acids. The V and J ends lost 5 bases and 0 bases, in that order; junction bases with no gene match: 9. CDR3 bases: TGTGCCAGCAGTCAGCCCGGGACAGCAGCTAACTATGGCTACACCTTC. Residues: CASSQPGTAANYGYTF.

This clonotype appeared a few times. J is TRBJ1-2 and V is TRBV7-9; TRBD1 agrees at 7 bases. Germline V lookup: CDR1 SEHNR, CDR2 FQNEAQ (reference sequence). J lost 8 bases, V lost 6 bases, and 9 bases had no gene match. The CDR3 length is 13 residues. The CDR3 here is CASSVRDSRGYTF. DNA of the CDR3: TGTGCCAGCAGTGTACGGGACAGTCGCGGCTACACCTTC.

V usage is TRBV20-1 and J usage is TRBJ2-5, with TRBD2 identical over 14 bases. The tail of the sequence fits TRBJ2-4 better, so the J call may be wrong. This CDR3 spans 18 amino acids. The germline gives CDR1 DFQATT, CDR2 SNEGSKA (reference sequence). CDR3 DNA sequence: TGCAGTGCTAGAGCCGAGATTTCGGGACTAGCGGGAGTCAGCATTCAGTACTTC. Its protein product is CSARAEISGLAGVSIQYF.

This chain links TRBV20-1 with TRBJ2-5; the match to TRBD2 covers 7 bases. V was pared by 5 bases and J by 7 bases, with 10 bases of the junction left unmatched. The CDR3 is 13 residues long. Germline V gene data show CDR1 as DFQATT and CDR2 as SNEGSKA (reference sequence). The CDR3 DNA reads as TGCAGTGCTCTACGGACTAGACTCGGGACCCAGTACTTC. As protein: CSALRTRLGTQYF.

Only a few counts were recorded for this clonotype. The V call is TRBV7-2, the J call TRBJ2-3, with 8 bases lining up with TRBD1. V lost 8 bases to trimming and J lost 2 bases; unmatched junction nucleotides: 3. The CDR3 is made up of 13 amino acids. Germline V CDR1 and CDR2: SGHTA, FQGNSA. The CDR3 DNA is TGTGCCAGCCGGACAGGGCACACAGATACGCAGTATTTT. It yields the protein CASRTGHTDTQYF.

The rearrangement links TRBV7-9 to TRBJ2-7; no definite D call. CDR1 SEHNR and CDR2 FQNEAQ come from the germline V gene (reference sequence). With 5 bases removed from V and 7 bases from J, the gap between germline ends came to 12 bases. The CDR3 length is 12 residues. In DNA, the CDR3 is TGTGCCAGCAGCGGATTACCCAATGAGCAGTACTTC. Its protein is CASSGLPNEQYF.

The genes are TRBV28 and TRBJ1-1, with D maybe TRBD1 (5 bases). Germline CDR1 and CDR2: MDHEN and SYDVKM. This CDR3 is 15 amino acids long. Trimming stripped 0 bases from V and 5 bases from J, with 13 bases between. The CDR3 region is CASSLWLQGETEAFF. Written as DNA, the CDR3 is TGTGCCAGCAGTTTATGGCTTCAGGGAGAGACTGAAGCTTTCTTT.